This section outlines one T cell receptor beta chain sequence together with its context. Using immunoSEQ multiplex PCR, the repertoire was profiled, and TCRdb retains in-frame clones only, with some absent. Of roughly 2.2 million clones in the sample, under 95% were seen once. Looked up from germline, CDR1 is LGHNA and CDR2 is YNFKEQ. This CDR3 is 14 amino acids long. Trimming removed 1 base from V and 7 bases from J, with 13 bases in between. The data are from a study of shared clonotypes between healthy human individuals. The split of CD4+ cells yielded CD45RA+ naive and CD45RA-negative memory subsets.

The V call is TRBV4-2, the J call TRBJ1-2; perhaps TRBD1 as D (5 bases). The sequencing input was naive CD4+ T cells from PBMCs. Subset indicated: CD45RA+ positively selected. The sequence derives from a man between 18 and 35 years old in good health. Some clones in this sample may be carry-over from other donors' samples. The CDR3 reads CASSQGGRVSGYTF. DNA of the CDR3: TGTGCCAGCAGCCAAGGGGGACGGGTTTCTGGCTACACCTTC.